What follows describes a single T cell receptor beta chain. The data were obtained in a study of preoperative IRX-2 immunotherapy in early breast cancer. Assay used: immunoSEQ multiplex PCR; TCRdb lists only in-frame clones, some missing. The sample lists around 24,000 clones, roughly 75% seen once, with 6% to 8.5% in the top ten. V lost 3 bases and J lost 5; bases outside the gene matches: 11. This CDR3 is 16 amino acids long. CDR1 is MDHEN and CDR2 is SYDVKM in the germline V gene. This sample's treatment: preoperative locoregional IRX-2 cytokine immunotherapy. Preoperative locoregional IRX-2 cytokine immunotherapy was tested in the phase Ib source study.

The chain has TRBV28 and TRBJ2-7; 9 positions match TRBD1. Sequencing was performed on lymph node tissue, taken after IRX-2 immunotherapy. This TCR derives from a human donor with breast cancer. The CDR3 DNA reads as TGTGCCAGCAGTTTCTCGGTCGACAGGGGGACGGACGAGCAGTACTTC. Translated: CASSFSVDRGTDEQYF. The full variable domain, completed using reference TRBV28 and TRBJ2-7, is DVKVTQSSRYLVKRTGEKVFLECVQDMDHENMFWYRQDPGLGLRLIYFSYDVKMKEKGDIPEGYSVSREKKERFSLILESASTNQTSMYLCASSFSVDRGTDEQYFGPGTRLTVT.